The TCR beta chain under discussion was sequenced for a study of PD-L1 blockade in urothelial cancer. Overall study: Individuals in the cohort had been given 0 to 3 earlier chemotherapy regimens. Study-wide results and limits: Below-median TCR clonality that was measured in pretreatment blood predicted better survival.

Trimming removed 4 bases at V and 4 bases at J, with 20 bases between. Germline CDR1 and CDR2: MNHEY and SMNVEV (reference sequence). This CDR3 is built from 16 residues. Time point of the sample: peripheral blood 6 weeks after treatment start. Pretreatment sampling and on-treatment sampling together yielded between 1 and 8 samples for each patient. About this clone itself: What it recognizes is unknown.

The repertoire was sequenced with immunoSEQ multiplex PCR; TCRdb's copy has only in-frame clones and lacks some. The table lists more than 90,000 clones, under 95% of them singletons, with 3% to 4.5% in the top ten. The receptor's source is a man in his sixties with urothelial cancer. This chain links TRBV27 with TRBJ2-7; possible D gene TRBD1, 6 bases. Specimen: PBMCs, collected around atezolizumab (anti-PD-L1) treatment. The CDR3 is CASSSIGQTGPYEQYF. For the CDR3, the DNA is TGTGCCAGCAGTTCCATTGGACAGACCGGTCCGTACGAGCAGTACTTC.